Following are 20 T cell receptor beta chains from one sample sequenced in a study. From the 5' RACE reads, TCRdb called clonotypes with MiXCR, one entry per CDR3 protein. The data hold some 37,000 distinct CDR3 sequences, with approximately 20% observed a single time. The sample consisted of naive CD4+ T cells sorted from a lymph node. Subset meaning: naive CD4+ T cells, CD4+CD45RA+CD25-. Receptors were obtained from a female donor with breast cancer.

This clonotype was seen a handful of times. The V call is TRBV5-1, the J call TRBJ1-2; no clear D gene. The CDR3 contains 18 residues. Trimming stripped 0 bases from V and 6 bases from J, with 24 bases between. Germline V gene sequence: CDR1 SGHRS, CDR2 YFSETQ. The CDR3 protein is CASSLESGGWTSRNGYTF. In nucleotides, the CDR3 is TGCGCCAGCAGCTTGGAGAGCGGCGGCTGGACCTCTAGGAATGGCTACACCTTC.

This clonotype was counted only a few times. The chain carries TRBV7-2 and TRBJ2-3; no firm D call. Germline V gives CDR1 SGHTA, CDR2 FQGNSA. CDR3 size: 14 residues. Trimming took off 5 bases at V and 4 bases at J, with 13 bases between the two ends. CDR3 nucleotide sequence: TGTGCCAGCAGCCCGACTGCCATCGCAGATACGCAGTATTTT. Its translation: CASSPTAIADTQYF.

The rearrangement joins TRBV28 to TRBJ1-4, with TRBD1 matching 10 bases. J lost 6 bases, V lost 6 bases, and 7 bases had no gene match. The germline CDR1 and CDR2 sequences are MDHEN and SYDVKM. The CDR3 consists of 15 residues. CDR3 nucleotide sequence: TGTGCCAGCAGCCTGGGAGGACAGGGGGATGAAAAACTGTTTTTT. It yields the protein CASSLGGQGDEKLFF.

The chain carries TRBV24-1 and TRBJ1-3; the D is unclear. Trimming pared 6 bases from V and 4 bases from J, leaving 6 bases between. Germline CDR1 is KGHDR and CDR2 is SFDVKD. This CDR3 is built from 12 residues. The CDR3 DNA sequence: TGTGCCACCAGTTCGGGAGGAAACACCATATATTTT. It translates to CATSSGGNTIYF.

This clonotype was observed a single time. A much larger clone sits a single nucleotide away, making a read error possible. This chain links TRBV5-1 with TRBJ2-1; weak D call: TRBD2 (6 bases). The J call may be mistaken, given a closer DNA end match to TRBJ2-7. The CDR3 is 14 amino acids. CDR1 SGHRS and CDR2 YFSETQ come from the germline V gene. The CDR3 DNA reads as TGCGCCAGCAGCTTACGGGAGTCCTACAATGAGCAGTACTTC. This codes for CASSLRESYNEQYF.

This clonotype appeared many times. CDR3: CASRRGSSYNEQFF. The CDR3 nucleotides read TGTGCCAGCAGACGGGGAAGCTCCTACAATGAGCAGTTCTTC. This chain uses TRBV7-9 with TRBJ2-1; tentatively, D is TRBD2 (5 bases). The germline V and J ends were trimmed by 6 bases and 0 bases, with 9 bases remaining between them. The CDR3 covers 14 residues. The germline V gene encodes CDR1 SEHNR and CDR2 FQNEAQ (reference sequence).

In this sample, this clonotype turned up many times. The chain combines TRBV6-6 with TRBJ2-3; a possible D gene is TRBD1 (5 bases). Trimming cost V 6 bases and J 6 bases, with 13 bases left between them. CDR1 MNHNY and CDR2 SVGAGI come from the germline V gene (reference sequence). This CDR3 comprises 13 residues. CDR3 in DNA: TGTGCCAGCAGCCCCAGGGTGCTGGATACGCAGTATTTT. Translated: CASSPRVLDTQYF.

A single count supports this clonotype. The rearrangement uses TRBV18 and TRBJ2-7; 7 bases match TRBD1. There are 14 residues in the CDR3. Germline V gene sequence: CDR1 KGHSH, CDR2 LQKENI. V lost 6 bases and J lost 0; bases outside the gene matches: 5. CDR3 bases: TGTGCCAGCTCCGCCCGGGACAGCTCCTACGAGCAGTACTTC. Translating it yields CASSARDSSYEQYF.

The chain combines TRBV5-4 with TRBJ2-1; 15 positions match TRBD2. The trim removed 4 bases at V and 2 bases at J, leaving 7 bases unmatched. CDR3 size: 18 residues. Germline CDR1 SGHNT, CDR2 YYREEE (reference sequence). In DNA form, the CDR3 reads TGTGCCAGCAGCCGGGGACTAGCGGGAGGAACTCCCTACAATGAGCAGTTCTTC. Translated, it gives CASSRGLAGGTPYNEQFF.

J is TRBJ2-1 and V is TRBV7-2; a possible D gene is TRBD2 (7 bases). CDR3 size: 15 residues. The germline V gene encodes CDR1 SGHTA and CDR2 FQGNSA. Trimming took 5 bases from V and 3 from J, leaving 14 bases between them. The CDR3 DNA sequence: TGTGCCAGCAGCAGGGGGGGGACAAACTACAATGAGCAGTTCTTC. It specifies CASSRGGTNYNEQFF.

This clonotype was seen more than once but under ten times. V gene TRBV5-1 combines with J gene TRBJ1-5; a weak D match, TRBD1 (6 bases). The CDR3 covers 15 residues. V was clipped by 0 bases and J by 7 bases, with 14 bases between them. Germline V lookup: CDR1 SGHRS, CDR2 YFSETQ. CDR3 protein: CASSLAGQGRQPQHF. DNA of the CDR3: TGCGCCAGCAGCTTGGCCGGGCAGGGGCGCCAGCCCCAGCATTTT.

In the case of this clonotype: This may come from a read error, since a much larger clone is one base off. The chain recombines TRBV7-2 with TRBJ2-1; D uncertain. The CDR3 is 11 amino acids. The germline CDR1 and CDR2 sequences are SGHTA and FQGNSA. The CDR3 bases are TGTGCCAGCAGCTTACACAATGAGCAGCTCTTC. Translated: CASSLHNEQLF.

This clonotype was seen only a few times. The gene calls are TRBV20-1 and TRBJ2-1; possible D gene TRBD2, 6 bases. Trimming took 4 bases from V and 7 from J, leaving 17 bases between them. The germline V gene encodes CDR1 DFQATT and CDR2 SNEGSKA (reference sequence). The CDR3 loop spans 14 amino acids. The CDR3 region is CSATKPGLINEQFF. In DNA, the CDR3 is TGCAGTGCTACTAAACCGGGACTCATTAATGAGCAGTTCTTC.

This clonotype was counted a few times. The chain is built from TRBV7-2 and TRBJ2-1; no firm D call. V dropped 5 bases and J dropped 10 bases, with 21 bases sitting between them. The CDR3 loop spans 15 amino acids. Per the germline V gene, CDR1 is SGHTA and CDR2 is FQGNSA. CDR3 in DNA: TGTGCCAGCAGCCCAAAAACCGGATGGCGGCTAGAGCAGTTCTTC. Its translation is CASSPKTGWRLEQFF. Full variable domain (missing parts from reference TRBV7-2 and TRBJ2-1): GAGVSQSPSNKVTEKGKDVELRCDPISGHTALYWYRQSLGQGLEFLIYFQGNSAPDKSGLPSDRFSAERTGGSVSTLTIQRTQQEDSAVYLCASSPKTGWRLEQFFGPGTRLTVL.

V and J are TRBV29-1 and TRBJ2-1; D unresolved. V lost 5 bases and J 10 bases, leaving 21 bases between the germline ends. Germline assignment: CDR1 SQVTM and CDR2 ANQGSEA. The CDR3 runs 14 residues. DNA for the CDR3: TGCAGCGTTCATAAGGTTCGGCCCAATAAGGAGCAGTTCTTC. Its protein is CSVHKVRPNKEQFF.

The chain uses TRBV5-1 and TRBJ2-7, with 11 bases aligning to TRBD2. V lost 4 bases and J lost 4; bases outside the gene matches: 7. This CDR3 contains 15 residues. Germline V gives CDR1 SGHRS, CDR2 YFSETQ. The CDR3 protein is CASSVTSGRSYEQYF. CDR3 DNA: TGCGCCAGCAGCGTAACTAGCGGGAGAAGTTACGAGCAGTACTTC.

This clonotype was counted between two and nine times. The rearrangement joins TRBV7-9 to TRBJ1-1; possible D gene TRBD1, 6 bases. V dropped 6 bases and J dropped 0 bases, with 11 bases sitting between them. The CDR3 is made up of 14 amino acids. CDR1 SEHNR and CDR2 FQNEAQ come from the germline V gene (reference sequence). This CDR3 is CASSSRQVNTEAFF. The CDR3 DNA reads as TGTGCCAGCAGTTCGAGACAGGTGAACACTGAAGCTTTCTTT.

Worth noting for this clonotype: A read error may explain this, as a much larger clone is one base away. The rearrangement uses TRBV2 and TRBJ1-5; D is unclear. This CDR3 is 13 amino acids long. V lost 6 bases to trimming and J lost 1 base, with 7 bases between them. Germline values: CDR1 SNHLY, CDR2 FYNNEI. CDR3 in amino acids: CASSPDSNQPQHF. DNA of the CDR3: TGTGCCAGCAGCCCGGACAGCAATCAGCCCCAGCATTTT.

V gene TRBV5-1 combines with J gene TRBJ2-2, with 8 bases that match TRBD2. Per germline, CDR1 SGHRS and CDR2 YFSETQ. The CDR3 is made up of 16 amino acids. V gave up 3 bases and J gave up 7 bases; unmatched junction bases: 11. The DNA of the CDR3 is TGCGCCAGCAGCTACCGACGGGAGGGCCGAGTCGGGGAGCTGTTTTTT. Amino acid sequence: CASSYRREGRVGELFF.

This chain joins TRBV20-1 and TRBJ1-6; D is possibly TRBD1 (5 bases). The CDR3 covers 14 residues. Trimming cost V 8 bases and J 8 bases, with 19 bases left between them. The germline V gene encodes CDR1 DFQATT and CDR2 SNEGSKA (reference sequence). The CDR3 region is CSPDRGTDYSPLHF. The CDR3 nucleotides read TGCAGTCCCGACCGAGGGACCGACTATTCACCCCTCCACTTT.